This paragraph reports one T cell receptor beta chain. The target antigen is unknown. A read error likely explains this, since a far larger clone differs by one base. The data are from a study of shared clonotypes between healthy human individuals. Study findings and constraints: Clonotype sharing levels among donors were expected to vary with sequencing depth.

The germline V gene has CDR1 SQVTM and CDR2 ANQGSEA. With V trimmed by 7 bases and J by 10 bases, 9 bases remained unmatched. The CDR3 is 13 amino acids. Deep-level settings were used for running the assay. Unsorted PBMC DNA underwent sequencing on ten immunoSEQ deep assay plates. Sequencing used immunoSEQ multiplex PCR; TCRdb keeps in-frame clones, though not all of them. The sample has about 490,000 clones; 81% are singletons. The specimen was PBMCs. This chain uses TRBV29-1 with TRBJ2-1; 11 bases match TRBD2. The receptor's source is a woman in her thirties or forties in good health. Some clones in this sample may be carry-over from other donors' samples. CDR3 in amino acids: CSAVLAGAGEQFF. The CDR3, as DNA: TGCAGCGCTGTACTAGCGGGAGCCGGAGAGCAGTTCTTC.